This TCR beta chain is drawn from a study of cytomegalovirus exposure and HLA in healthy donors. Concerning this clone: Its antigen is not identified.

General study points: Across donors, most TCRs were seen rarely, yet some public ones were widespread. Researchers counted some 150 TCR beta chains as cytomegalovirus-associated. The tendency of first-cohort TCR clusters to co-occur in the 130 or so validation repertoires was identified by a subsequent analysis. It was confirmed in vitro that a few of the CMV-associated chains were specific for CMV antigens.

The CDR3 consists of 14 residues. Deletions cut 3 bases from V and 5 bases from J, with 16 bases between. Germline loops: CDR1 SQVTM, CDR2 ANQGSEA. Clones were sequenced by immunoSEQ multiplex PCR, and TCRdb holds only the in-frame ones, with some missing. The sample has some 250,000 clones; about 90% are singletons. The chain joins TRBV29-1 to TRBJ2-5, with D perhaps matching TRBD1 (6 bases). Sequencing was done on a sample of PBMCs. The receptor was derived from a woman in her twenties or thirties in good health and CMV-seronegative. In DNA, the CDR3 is TGCAGCGTTGATTACAGGGTCGGCGGCGAGACCCAGTACTTC. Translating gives CSVDYRVGGETQYF.